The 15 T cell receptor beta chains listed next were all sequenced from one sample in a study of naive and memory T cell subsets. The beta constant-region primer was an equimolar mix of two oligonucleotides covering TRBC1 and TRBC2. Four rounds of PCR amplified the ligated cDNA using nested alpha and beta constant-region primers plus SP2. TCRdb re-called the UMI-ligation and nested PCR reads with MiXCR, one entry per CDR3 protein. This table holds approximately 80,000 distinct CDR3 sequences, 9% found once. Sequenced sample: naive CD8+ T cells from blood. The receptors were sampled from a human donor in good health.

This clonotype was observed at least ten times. The DNA of the CDR3 is TGCAGTGCCTCCTCCTCAGGGGGGCTACAAGAGACCCAGTACTTC. This encodes CSASSSGGLQETQYF. The chain has TRBV20-1 and TRBJ2-5; D may be TRBD1 (7 bases). Germline V CDR1 and CDR2: DFQATT, SNEGSKA (reference sequence). The CDR3 is 15 residues long. The V end lost 6 bases, the J end lost 2 bases, and 19 bases lay between the germline ends.

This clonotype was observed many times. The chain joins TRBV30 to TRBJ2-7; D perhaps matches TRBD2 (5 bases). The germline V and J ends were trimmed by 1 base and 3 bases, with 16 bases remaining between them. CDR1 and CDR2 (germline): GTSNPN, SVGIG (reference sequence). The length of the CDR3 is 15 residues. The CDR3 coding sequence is TGTGCCTGGAGTGGGGCCGGGGTCCCTGACTACGAGCAGTACTTC. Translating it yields CAWSGAGVPDYEQYF.

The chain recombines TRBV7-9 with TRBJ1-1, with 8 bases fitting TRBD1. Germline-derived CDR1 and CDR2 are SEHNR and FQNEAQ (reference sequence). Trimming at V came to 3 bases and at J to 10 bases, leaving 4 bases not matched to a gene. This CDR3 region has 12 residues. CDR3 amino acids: CASSFPGQGAFF. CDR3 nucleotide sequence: TGTGCCAGCAGCTTCCCAGGACAGGGAGCTTTCTTT.

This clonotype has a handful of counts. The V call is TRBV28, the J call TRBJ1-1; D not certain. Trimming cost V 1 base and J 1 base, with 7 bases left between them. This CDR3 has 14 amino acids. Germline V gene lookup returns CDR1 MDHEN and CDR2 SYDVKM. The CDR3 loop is CASSLLDGNTEAFF. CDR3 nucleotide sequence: TGTGCCAGCAGTTTATTGGACGGGAACACTGAAGCTTTCTTT.

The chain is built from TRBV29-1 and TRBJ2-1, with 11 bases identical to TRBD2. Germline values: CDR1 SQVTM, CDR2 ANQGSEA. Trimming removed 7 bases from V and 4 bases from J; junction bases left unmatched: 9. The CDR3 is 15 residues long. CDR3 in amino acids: CSGREGLAVYNEQFF. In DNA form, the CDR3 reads TGCAGCGGGAGGGAGGGACTAGCGGTTTACAATGAGCAGTTCTTC.

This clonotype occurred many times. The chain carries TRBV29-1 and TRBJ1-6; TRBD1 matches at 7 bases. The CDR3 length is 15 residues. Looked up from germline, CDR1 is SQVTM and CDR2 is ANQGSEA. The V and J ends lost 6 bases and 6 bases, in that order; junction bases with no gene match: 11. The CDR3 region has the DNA TGCAGCGTCAAGGCCTTTGAGGGGGCTAATTCACCCCTCCACTTT. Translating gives CSVKAFEGANSPLHF.

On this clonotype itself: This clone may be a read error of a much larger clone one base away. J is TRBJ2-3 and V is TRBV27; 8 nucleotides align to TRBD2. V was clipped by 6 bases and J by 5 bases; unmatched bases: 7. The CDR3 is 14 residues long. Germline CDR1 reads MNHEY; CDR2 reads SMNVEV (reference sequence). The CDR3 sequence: CASSLLAGRDTQYF. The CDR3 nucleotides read TGTGCCAGCAGCCTTCTAGCGGGCCGAGATACGCAGTATTTT.

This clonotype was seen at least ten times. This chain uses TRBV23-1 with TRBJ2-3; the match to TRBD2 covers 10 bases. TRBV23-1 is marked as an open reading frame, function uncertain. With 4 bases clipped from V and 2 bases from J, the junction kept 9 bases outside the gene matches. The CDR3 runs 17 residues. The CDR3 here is CASSPPELAGITDTQYF. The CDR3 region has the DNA TGCGCCAGCAGTCCGCCTGAACTAGCGGGAATCACAGATACGCAGTATTTT.

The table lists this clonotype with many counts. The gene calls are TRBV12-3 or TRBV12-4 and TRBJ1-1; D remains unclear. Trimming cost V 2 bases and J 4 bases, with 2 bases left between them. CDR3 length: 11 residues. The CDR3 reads CASSLSTEAFF. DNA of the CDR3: TGTGCCAGCAGTTTATCCACTGAAGCTTTCTTT.

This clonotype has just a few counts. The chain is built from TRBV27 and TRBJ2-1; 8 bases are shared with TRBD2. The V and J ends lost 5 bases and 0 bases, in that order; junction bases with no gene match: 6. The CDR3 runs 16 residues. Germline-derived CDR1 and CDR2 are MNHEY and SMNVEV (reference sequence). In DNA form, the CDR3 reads TGTGCCAGCAGTGGCAGCGGGAGAACCTCCTACAATGAGCAGTTCTTC. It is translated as CASSGSGRTSYNEQFF.

CDR3 sequence (DNA): TGTGCCAGCAGTTACCGACAGGGCTACGAGCAGTACTTC. Protein product: CASSYRQGYEQYF. The chain uses TRBV12-3 or TRBV12-4 and TRBJ2-7; 7 positions agree with TRBD1. CDR3 length equals 13 residues. V lost 4 bases and J lost 3; bases outside the gene matches: 3.

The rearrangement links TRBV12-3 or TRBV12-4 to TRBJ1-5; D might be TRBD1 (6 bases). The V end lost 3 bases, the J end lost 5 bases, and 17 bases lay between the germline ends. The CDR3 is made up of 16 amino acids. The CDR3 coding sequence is TGTGCCAGCAGTTTTTCGGGGGTCGGGGGCGATCAGCCCCAGCATTTT. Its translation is CASSFSGVGGDQPQHF.

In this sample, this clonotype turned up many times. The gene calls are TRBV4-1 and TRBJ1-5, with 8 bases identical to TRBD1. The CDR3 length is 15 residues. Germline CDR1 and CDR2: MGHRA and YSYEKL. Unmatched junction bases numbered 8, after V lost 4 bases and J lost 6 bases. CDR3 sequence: CASSRGQGGSQPQHF. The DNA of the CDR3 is TGCGCCAGCAGCCGAGGACAGGGAGGTTCTCAGCCCCAGCATTTT.

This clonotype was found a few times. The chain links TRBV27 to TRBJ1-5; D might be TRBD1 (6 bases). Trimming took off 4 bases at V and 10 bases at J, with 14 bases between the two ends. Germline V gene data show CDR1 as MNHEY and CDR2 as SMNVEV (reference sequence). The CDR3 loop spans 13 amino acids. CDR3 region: CASSSGARGPQHF. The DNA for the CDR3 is TGTGCCAGCAGTTCGGGGGCCCGCGGACCCCAGCATTTT.

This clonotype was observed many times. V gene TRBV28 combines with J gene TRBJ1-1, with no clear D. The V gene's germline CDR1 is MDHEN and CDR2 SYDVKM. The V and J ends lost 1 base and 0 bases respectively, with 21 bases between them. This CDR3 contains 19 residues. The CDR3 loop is CASSLLSSPEWVMNTEAFF. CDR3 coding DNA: TGTGCCAGCAGTTTATTAAGTAGCCCGGAGTGGGTCATGAACACTGAAGCTTTCTTT. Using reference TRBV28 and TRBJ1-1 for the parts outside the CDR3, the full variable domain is DVKVTQSSRYLVKRTGEKVFLECVQDMDHENMFWYRQDPGLGLRLIYFSYDVKMKEKGDIPEGYSVSREKKERFSLILESASTNQTSMYLCASSLLSSPEWVMNTEAFFGQGTRLTVV.